A single sample is the source of the 25 T cell receptor beta chains below, sequenced in a study of blood T cell repertoires in COVID-19. Repertoires were generated with immunoSEQ multiplex PCR, while TCRdb's copy carries only in-frame clones and drops some. The table records more than 300,000 clones, about 88% of them present only once. Sequenced input: PBMCs or T cells enriched from blood (not recorded which). The receptors derive from a woman between 18 and 30 years old who had recovered from COVID-19.

The chain links TRBV5-1 to TRBJ2-2; 8 positions agree with TRBD1. This CDR3 has 14 residues. The J segment lost 6 bases and the V segment lost 7 bases, leaving 8 bases of the junction unmatched. Looked up from germline, CDR1 is SGHRS and CDR2 is YFSETQ. This CDR3 reads CASSIAGGAGELFF. The CDR3 coding sequence is TGCGCCAGCTCAATCGCAGGGGGCGCCGGGGAGCTGTTTTTT.

The chain combines TRBV5-4 with TRBJ2-5, with 9 nucleotides matching TRBD1. Germline V gene sequence: CDR1 SGHNT, CDR2 YYREEE (reference sequence). The V segment lost 4 bases and the J segment 5 bases; nucleotides outside the gene matches: 6. There are 14 residues in the CDR3. CDR3: CASSNLQGAETQYF. CDR3 sequence (DNA): TGTGCCAGCAGCAACCTACAGGGGGCCGAGACCCAGTACTTC.

This clone was observed a handful of times. In nucleotides, the CDR3 is TGCGCCAGCAGCTTGGCACAGGGGGCATCCTACGAGCAGTACTTC. Its protein product is CASSLAQGASYEQYF. J is TRBJ2-7 and V is TRBV5-1; 9 bases align to TRBD1. CDR3 size: 15 residues. Germline V gene data show CDR1 as SGHRS and CDR2 as YFSETQ. Trimming took 0 bases from V and 1 from J; bases not matched to a gene: 2.

A single count supports this clone. The DNA of the CDR3 is TGTGCCAGCAGCTCTAAAGAGGGCTCGAACACCGGGGAGCTGTTTTTT. Its translation is CASSSKEGSNTGELFF. This sequence joins TRBV7-3 and TRBJ2-2; TRBD2 is a possible D gene (5 bases). The germline CDR1 and CDR2 sequences are SGHTA and FQGTGA. Trimming pared 4 bases from V and 0 bases from J, leaving 12 bases between. The CDR3 loop spans 16 amino acids. Variable domain in full (rest from reference TRBV7-3 and TRBJ2-2): GAGVSQTPSNKVTEKGKYVELRCDPISGHTALYWYRQSLGQGPEFLIYFQGTGAADDSGLPNDRFFAVRPEGSVSTLKIQRTERGDSAVYLCASSSKEGSNTGELFFGEGSRLTVL.

V usage is TRBV3-1 (or the pseudogene TRBV3-2) and J usage is TRBJ2-7; 9 bases fit TRBD2. Germline V lookup: CDR1 LGHDT, CDR2 YNNKEL (reference sequence). The CDR3 length is 16 residues. The trim removed 4 bases at V and 3 bases at J, leaving 10 bases unmatched. In nucleotides, the CDR3 is TGTGCCAGCAGCCCCGATCGGACTAGCGACTACTACGAGCAGTACTTC. Protein sequence: CASSPDRTSDYYEQYF.

This clone was detected only once. The rearrangement uses TRBV28 and TRBJ1-2, with TRBD1 identical over 7 bases. The germline gives CDR1 MDHEN, CDR2 SYDVKM. V lost 6 bases, J lost 1 base, and 11 bases stayed unmatched. This CDR3 comprises 16 residues. For the CDR3, the DNA is TGTGCCAGCAGCTTTAAACGGGACAGTCTTAACTATGGCTACACCTTC. As protein: CASSFKRDSLNYGYTF.

The rearrangement links TRBV7-8 to TRBJ1-1; no reliable D call. CDR1 is SGHVS, CDR2 FQNEAQ, per germline. The CDR3 length is 13 residues. The V end was cut by 5 bases, the J end by 1 base, with 8 bases between. CDR3 in DNA: TGTGCCAGCAGCGCCACAGCGAACACTGAAGCTTTCTTT. As protein: CASSATANTEAFF.

The chain carries TRBV7-2 and TRBJ2-5, with 8 bases fitting TRBD2. The CDR3 covers 15 residues. Germline CDR1 is SGHTA and CDR2 is FQGNSA. The V segment lost 9 bases and the J segment 1 base; nucleotides outside the gene matches: 10. The chain's CDR3 is CASEISGDLQETQYF. CDR3 nucleotide sequence: TGTGCCAGTGAGATTAGCGGGGATCTCCAAGAGACCCAGTACTTC. Together with reference TRBV7-2 and TRBJ2-5, the CDR3 gives the full variable domain: GAGVSQSPSNKVTEKGKDVELRCDPISGHTALYWYRQSLGQGLEFLIYFQGNSAPDKSGLPSDRFSAERTGGSVSTLTIQRTQQEDSAVYLCASEISGDLQETQYFGPGTRLLVL.

This chain links TRBV6-4 with TRBJ2-2; a possible D gene is TRBD2 (5 bases). The CDR3 spans 14 residues. Germline V CDR1 and CDR2: MRHNA, SNTAGT. Trimming cost V 4 bases and J 5 bases, with 11 bases left between them. The CDR3 protein is CASSVDGETGELFF. The CDR3 bases are TGTGCCAGCAGTGTTGACGGGGAAACCGGGGAGCTGTTTTTT.

The V and J genes are TRBV2 and TRBJ1-2; D gene unclear. There are 13 residues in the CDR3. V was clipped by 4 bases and J by 4 bases, with 10 bases between them. Germline CDR1 is SNHLY and CDR2 is FYNNEI. CDR3 in DNA: TGTGCCAGCAGTGGCGGGTTATCCTATGGCTACACCTTC. Protein: CASSGGLSYGYTF.

The gene calls are TRBV30 and TRBJ2-7; tentatively, D is TRBD1 (6 bases). V was trimmed by 5 bases and J by 4 bases, leaving 27 bases between them. This CDR3 has 17 residues. Germline V gene data show CDR1 as GTSNPN and CDR2 as SVGIG (reference sequence). This CDR3 reads CAWGGTPVEWGPYEQYF. For the CDR3, the DNA is TGTGCCTGGGGAGGAACGCCGGTAGAGTGGGGGCCTTACGAGCAGTACTTC.

This chain joins TRBV5-1 and TRBJ2-7, with TRBD2 as a possible D gene (5 bases). Germline CDR1 is SGHRS and CDR2 is YFSETQ. The CDR3 spans 16 residues. The V gene lost 0 bases and the J gene lost 7 bases, with 20 bases spanning the gap. CDR3 region: CASSLEGAGNTVEQYF. The CDR3, as DNA: TGCGCCAGCAGCTTGGAAGGTGCGGGCAATACCGTAGAGCAGTACTTC. The full variable domain, completed using reference TRBV5-1 and TRBJ2-7, is KAGVTQTPRYLIKTRGQQVTLSCSPISGHRSVSWYQQTPGQGLQFLFEYFSETQRNKGNFPGRFSGRQFSNSRSEMNVSTLELGDSALYLCASSLEGAGNTVEQYFGPGTRLTVT.

CDR3 DNA sequence: TGTGCCAGCACCCCCTGGGGAGGGACCTACGAGCAGTACTTC. It codes for CASTPWGGTYEQYF. The V and J genes are TRBV28 and TRBJ2-7; TRBD2 matches at 7 bases. Germline CDR1 MDHEN, CDR2 SYDVKM. The V gene end was trimmed by 7 bases and the J gene end by 2 bases; junction bases not matched to a gene: 8. This CDR3 region has 14 residues.

J is TRBJ2-1 and V is TRBV2; 8 bases match TRBD2. Germline CDR1 SNHLY, CDR2 FYNNEI. The CDR3 sequence is 16 residues long. J was trimmed by 0 bases and V by 1 base; bases with no gene match: 2. For the CDR3, the DNA is TGTGCCAGCAGTGAAGAGGCGGGGGGCTCCTACAATGAGCAGTTCTTC. Translating gives CASSEEAGGSYNEQFF.

The V gene is TRBV6-5, the J gene TRBJ2-2; D unclear. CDR1 is MNHEY and CDR2 is SVGAGI in the germline V gene. The germline V and J ends were trimmed by 1 base and 4 bases, with 10 bases remaining between them. This CDR3 spans 15 amino acids. The CDR3 region is CASSYWQSGTGELFF. The CDR3, as DNA: TGTGCCAGCAGTTACTGGCAGTCAGGCACCGGGGAGCTGTTTTTT.

The chain couples TRBV4-1 to TRBJ2-7; 7 nucleotides line up with TRBD1. Germline V lookup: CDR1 MGHRA, CDR2 YSYEKL. V dropped 5 bases and J dropped 2; count of bases not matched to a gene: 9. The CDR3 has 15 residues. DNA of the CDR3: TGCGCCAGCAGCAATCCTCGGGACAGCCCCTACGAGCAGTACTTC. This codes for CASSNPRDSPYEQYF.

Written as DNA, the CDR3 is TGCAGCGTTGTTGACGGACTCGCCCCAGATACGCAGTATTTT. This codes for CSVVDGLAPDTQYF. The chain is built from TRBV29-1 and TRBJ2-3, with D perhaps TRBD2 (5 bases). The V and J ends lost 4 bases and 4 bases respectively, with 15 bases between them. The V gene's germline CDR1 is SQVTM and CDR2 ANQGSEA. The CDR3 is made up of 14 amino acids.

The CDR3 protein is CATSRPGQGNEQFF. The DNA for the CDR3 is TGTGCCACCAGCCGCCCGGGACAGGGTAATGAGCAGTTCTTC. The gene calls are TRBV15 and TRBJ2-1; 9 bases map to TRBD1. Per germline, CDR1 LNHNV and CDR2 YYDKDF (reference sequence). J was trimmed by 7 bases and V by 5 bases; bases with no gene match: 6. The CDR3 is made up of 14 amino acids.

The chain uses TRBV5-4 and TRBJ2-2, with TRBD2 matching over 9 bases. The CDR3 is 16 residues long. Germline V gene lookup returns CDR1 SGHNT and CDR2 YYREEE (reference sequence). With V trimmed by 0 bases and J by 5 bases, 5 bases remained unmatched. Written as DNA, the CDR3 is TGTGCCAGCAGCTTGGCTAGCGGGGTCTATACCGGGGAGCTGTTTTTT. Protein product: CASSLASGVYTGELFF.

The chain carries TRBV3-1 (or the pseudogene TRBV3-2) and TRBJ2-7; TRBD2 matches at 8 bases. J gave up 3 bases and V 4 bases, and 2 bases lay outside the gene matches. The CDR3 has 13 residues. CDR1 and CDR2 (germline): LGHDT, YNNKEL (reference sequence). This chain's CDR3 is CASSPGRGYEQYF. For the CDR3, the DNA is TGTGCCAGCAGCCCCGGGAGGGGCTACGAGCAGTACTTC.

The rearrangement links TRBV6-5 to TRBJ1-1; possible D gene TRBD1, 5 bases. The V end was cut by 7 bases, the J end by 3 bases, with 15 bases between. CDR1 is MNHEY, CDR2 SVGAGI, per germline. This CDR3 is 14 amino acids long. CDR3 sequence (DNA): TGTGCCAGCATCAAAAGGGGTCGGGACACTGAAGCTTTCTTT. Translation: CASIKRGRDTEAFF.

This clone was recorded only once. The gene calls are TRBV5-1 and TRBJ1-6; the D gene is possibly TRBD1 (6 bases). The CDR3 runs 15 residues. Per the germline V gene, CDR1 is SGHRS and CDR2 is YFSETQ. The germline V and J ends were trimmed by 0 bases and 10 bases, with 14 bases remaining between them. CDR3 nucleotide sequence: TGCGCCAGCAGCTTGGCCGGCAGGGGCTACTCACCCCTCCACTTT. Protein product: CASSLAGRGYSPLHF.

The chain employs TRBV19 and TRBJ1-5, with D perhaps TRBD1 (5 bases). Between the trimmed V and J ends, which lost 5 bases and 5 bases, there was a span of 10 bases. Germline loops: CDR1 LNHDA, CDR2 SQIVND (reference sequence). CDR3 length: 13 residues. CDR3: CASSLTVHQPQHF. The CDR3 DNA sequence: TGTGCCAGTAGTCTGACAGTACATCAGCCCCAGCATTTT.

The chain recombines TRBV7-2 with TRBJ1-6, with 7 bases lining up with TRBD1. V gave up 2 bases and J gave up 7 bases; unmatched junction bases: 5. CDR3 length: 15 amino acids. Germline V gene lookup returns CDR1 SGHTA and CDR2 FQGNSA. The CDR3 loop is CASSLRTGENSPLHF. In DNA form, the CDR3 reads TGTGCCAGCAGCTTACGAACAGGGGAGAATTCACCCCTCCACTTT.

V and J are TRBV11-2 and TRBJ1-2; 7 bases agree with TRBD1. The CDR3 is 14 amino acids. Losses at the gene ends were 2 bases for V and 7 bases for J; bases not matched to a gene: 7. Germline values: CDR1 SGHAT, CDR2 FQNNGV. CDR3 in DNA: TGTGCCAGCAGCTTAAAGACAGGGATTTTTGGCTACACCTTC. It codes for CASSLKTGIFGYTF.